This TCR beta chain was observed in a study of control samples from healthy donors and cancer patients. Here immunoSEQ multiplex PCR was the method, and the copy in TCRdb shows in-frame clones only, minus some. Altogether hundreds of thousands of clones are present, more than 65% being singletons, with the ten largest covering about an eighth. The V and J ends lost 7 bases and 4 bases respectively, with 11 bases between them. CDR3 size: 12 residues. From germline, CDR1 is MNHEY and CDR2 SVGAGI. Sequenced sample: PBMCs. This chain uses TRBV6-5 with TRBJ2-7; TRBD1 might be the D (6 bases). The sequence came from an older woman with lung cancer. The chain's CDR3 is CASINREYEQYF. In DNA form, the CDR3 reads TGTGCCAGCATAAACAGGGAATACGAGCAGTACTTC.